The rows below give T cell receptor beta chains drawn from one sample of a study of blood T cell repertoires in COVID-19. The assay was immunoSEQ multiplex PCR, and TCRdb's table has in-frame clones only and misses some. The sample has under 150,000 clones, approximately 84% seen once; the top ten hold 3% to 4%. The source material was PBMCs or T cells enriched from blood (not recorded which). Every receptor here comes from a man over 45 in a cohort exposed to, infected with or recovered from COVID-19 (not recorded which). Both conserved end residues are part of each CDR3.

V gene | CDR3 protein
TRBV27 | CASSLSHRDVNGYTF
TRBV30 | CAWSARGEKLFF
TRBV5-1 | CASSFRELAGGNYNEQFF
TRBV29-1 | CSVELQAEAFF
TRBV6-2/TRBV6-3 | CASSYPHSGRDTQYF
TRBV4-3 | CASSLGLAGTTDTQYF
TRBV11-2 | CASSSGQAFEKLFF
TRBV7-2 | CASSLDNRVTEAFF
TRBV19 | CASSTLRGRGYTF
TRBV25-1 | CASSELGGAGETQYF
TRBV6-6 | CASSPWISGDQTQYF
TRBV3-1/TRBV3-2 | CASSQPGTSGDRSYNEQFF
TRBV30 | CAWSGTGDSPLHF
TRBV7-9 | CASSPPSGSWETQYF
TRBV4-2 | CASSEGDRAYTDTQYF
TRBV10-3 | CAISGGGGGNQPQHF
TRBV7-2 | CASSSQSTSGYEQYF
TRBV9 | CASSLGGGTDTQYF
TRBV11-2 | CASSDPGQANTEAFF
TRBV5-1 | CASSLYGEQYF
TRBV10-3 | CAITRGLNSPLHF
TRBV18 | CASSPSGTSGSYEQYF
TRBV7-9 | CASSLRGSSYNEQFF
TRBV9 | CASSVDSGAEQYF
TRBV4-1 | CASSPGQGYLEQYF
TRBV4-1 | CASSRATGSTNEKLFF
TRBV7-2 | CASSSDRGRYEQYF
TRBV2 | CASSDKRGTKNIQYF
TRBV5-1 | CASTITSLGTGELFF
TRBV4-1 | CASSQAQGGPGELFF
TRBV3-1/TRBV3-2 | CASSQGVTSGDAFF
TRBV6-5 | CASSSGQGTDTQYF